This T cell receptor beta chain is from a study of OX40 agonist ivuxolimab in advanced cancers. TCRdb's table, derived via immunoSEQ multiplex PCR, lists solely in-frame clones and lacks some. In the table there are tens of thousands of clones, about 88% of which are singletons. V was trimmed by 4 bases and J by 3 bases, leaving 16 bases between them. The germline V gene has CDR1 SGHDN and CDR2 FVKESK. This CDR3 has 15 residues. The receptor was derived from an adult with an advanced solid tumor such as melanoma, head and neck, liver or kidney cancer. The J gene is TRBJ2-7, the V gene TRBV14; TRBD1 might be the D (6 bases). Sequencing was performed on CD4+ or CD8+ T cells sorted from blood, taken in a trial of the OX40 agonist ivuxolimab. Here the CDR3 reads CASSLGMGAGYEQYF. CDR3 coding DNA: TGTGCCAGCAGCCTTGGTATGGGGGCAGGCTACGAGCAGTACTTC.